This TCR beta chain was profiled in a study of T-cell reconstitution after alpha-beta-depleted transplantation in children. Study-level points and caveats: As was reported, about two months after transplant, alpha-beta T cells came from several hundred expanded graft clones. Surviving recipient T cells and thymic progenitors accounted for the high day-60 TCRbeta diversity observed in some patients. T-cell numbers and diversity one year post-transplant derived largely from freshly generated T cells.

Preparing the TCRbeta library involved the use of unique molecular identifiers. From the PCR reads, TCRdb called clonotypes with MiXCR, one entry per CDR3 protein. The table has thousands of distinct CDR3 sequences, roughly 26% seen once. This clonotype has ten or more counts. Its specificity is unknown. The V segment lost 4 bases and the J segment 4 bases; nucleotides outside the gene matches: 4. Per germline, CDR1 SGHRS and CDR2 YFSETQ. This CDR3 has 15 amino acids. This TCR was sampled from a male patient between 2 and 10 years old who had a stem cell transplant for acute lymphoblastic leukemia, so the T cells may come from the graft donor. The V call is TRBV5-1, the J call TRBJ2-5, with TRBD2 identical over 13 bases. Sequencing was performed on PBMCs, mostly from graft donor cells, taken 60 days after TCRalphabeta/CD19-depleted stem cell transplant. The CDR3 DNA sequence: TGCGCCAGCAGCCCGGGACTAGCGGGACCAGAGACCCAGTACTTC. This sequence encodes CASSPGLAGPETQYF.